The 5 T cell receptor beta chains reported below all come from one sample, sequenced in a study of CD8+ T cells in alopecia areata. The treatment here: oral pan-JAK inhibitor, 5-10 mg twice daily. cDNA prepared by RNA extraction and subsequent reverse transcription served as the template for sequencing. Assay used: immunoSEQ multiplex PCR; TCRdb lists only in-frame clones, some missing. This sample has some 200,000 clones, with 40% to 55% found just once. Sequencing was performed on CD4+ T cells sorted from blood, taken at approximately week 37, from a patient treated with tofacitinib. The receptors shown here come from a human donor with alopecia areata.

This clone was observed a few times. V gene TRBV30 combines with J gene TRBJ2-7; 7 bases align to TRBD1. The V gene's germline CDR1 is GTSNPN and CDR2 SVGIG (reference sequence). The CDR3 is made up of 14 amino acids. The V and J ends lost 2 bases and 2 bases, in that order; junction bases with no gene match: 6. The CDR3 reads CAWSHRTGAYEQYF. The CDR3 DNA reads as TGTGCCTGGAGTCACAGGACAGGAGCCTACGAGCAGTACTTC.

V usage is TRBV9 and J usage is TRBJ2-3, with a tentative D call TRBD2 (6 bases). This CDR3 is built from 13 residues. Between the trimmed V and J ends, which lost 5 bases and 6 bases, there was a span of 13 bases. CDR1 is SGDLS and CDR2 is YYNGEE in the germline V gene. The CDR3 is CASRKLAEDTQYF. The CDR3 nucleotides are TGTGCCAGCAGAAAGTTAGCGGAGGATACGCAGTATTTT.

The chain carries TRBV4-2 and TRBJ2-7, with 8 bases identical to TRBD2. The CDR3 is 13 residues long. J was trimmed by 11 bases and V by 4 bases; bases with no gene match: 10. CDR1 is LGHNA, CDR2 YNFKEQ, per germline. As DNA, the CDR3 is TGTGCCAGCAGCCCCAGCGGGGGAGCAAGGAAGTACTTC. It is translated as CASSPSGGARKYF.

The chain couples TRBV4-3 to TRBJ2-7; D not certain. Looked up from germline, CDR1 is LGHNA and CDR2 is YSLEER. The CDR3 consists of 13 residues. V was shortened by 0 bases and J by 6 bases, with 9 bases between the two germline ends. CDR3 region: CASSQDLAREQYF. The CDR3, as DNA: TGCGCCAGCAGCCAAGATTTGGCCCGCGAGCAGTACTTC.

This chain joins TRBV30 and TRBJ2-6; D ambiguous. With 3 bases removed from V and 2 bases from J, the gap between germline ends came to 11 bases. CDR3 length: 15 residues. From germline, CDR1 is GTSNPN and CDR2 SVGIG (reference sequence). This CDR3 reads CAWRAIGTGANVLTF. The CDR3 bases are TGTGCCTGGAGAGCGATAGGGACTGGGGCCAACGTCCTGACTTTC.